These T cell receptor beta chains were read from a single sample in a study of T cell responses to AZD1222 COVID-19 vaccine. The assay was immunoSEQ multiplex PCR, and TCRdb's table has in-frame clones only and misses some. The sample holds about 97,000 clones, less than 90% seen once. The specimen comprised peripheral blood, sampled on day 0 of AZD1222 vaccination. These receptors were collected from an adult in good health. CDR3s leave out the opening cysteine and the closing phenylalanine or tryptophan. A D gene is named only where the DNA matches it firmly.

J gene	V gene	D gene	CDR3 protein
TRBJ1-2	TRBV10-3	.	AISDRGFPHSRSYGYT
TRBJ1-6	TRBV27	.	ASSFMRNSPLH
TRBJ1-1	TRBV5-1	.	ASSLSWGDEAF
TRBJ1-2	TRBV18	.	ASSTGTNYGYT
TRBJ2-3	TRBV11-2	.	ASSLQPQSTDTQY
TRBJ2-7	TRBV14	TRBD2	ASSQDLAGAVEQY
TRBJ1-1	TRBV25-1	TRBD1	ASSGRDSLSSLNTEAF
TRBJ2-2	TRBV7-9	TRBD2	ASSLAGLAELTGELF
TRBJ1-2	TRBV29-1	.	SVENEWGYT
TRBJ2-7	TRBV28	TRBD2	ASSVATSGTLGEQY
TRBJ1-6	TRBV10-3	.	AISESMWGMDNSPLH